This T cell receptor (beta chain) was documented in a study of control samples from healthy donors and cancer patients. Method: immunoSEQ multiplex PCR; TCRdb's copy keeps in-frame clones and lacks some. Of about 190,000 clones detected, approximately 95% appear once; the ten largest clones hold more than 1.4%. The germline CDR1 and CDR2 sequences are SEHNR and FQNEAQ (reference sequence). The CDR3 contains 14 residues. The V gene lost 5 bases and the J gene lost 2 bases, with 12 bases spanning the gap. The chain combines TRBV7-9 with TRBJ2-5; perhaps TRBD1 as D (6 bases). The TCR originated in a man aged 18 to 30 in good health. The material sequenced was blood. This CDR3 reads CASSPRDTQETQYF. The CDR3 DNA sequence: TGTGCCAGCAGCCCCCGGGACACACAAGAGACCCAGTACTTC.